What follows are 30 T cell receptor beta chains derived from one specimen sequenced in a study of cytomegalovirus exposure and HLA in healthy donors. The study ran its PCR with 60 Vbeta and 13 Jbeta primers. The table came from immunoSEQ multiplex PCR; TCRdb's copy has only in-frame clones and leaves some out. The sample lists some 180,000 clones, roughly 80% occurring once. What was sequenced was PBMCs. These TCRs come from a male donor in good health and CMV-seronegative.

CDR3 DNA sequence: TGTGCCAGTAGTATGGAAGGACAGGGTCAGTATGAGCAGTTCTTC. Protein product: CASSMEGQGQYEQFF. This chain connects TRBV19 to TRBJ2-1; 8 positions agree with TRBD1. Unmatched junction bases numbered 9, after V lost 3 bases and J lost 8 bases. Germline assignment: CDR1 LNHDA and CDR2 SQIVND (reference sequence). CDR3 length: 15 residues.

The chain has TRBV5-1 and TRBJ1-2; D is undetermined. In germline, CDR1 is SGHRS, CDR2 YFSETQ. V shed 0 bases and J shed 0 bases, with 9 bases lying between them. The CDR3 extends over 15 amino acids. Here the CDR3 reads CASSLDLGANYGYTF. The CDR3 nucleotides are TGCGCCAGCAGCTTGGACCTGGGAGCTAACTATGGCTACACCTTC. Drawing the rest from reference TRBV5-1 and TRBJ1-2, the complete variable domain is KAGVTQTPRYLIKTRGQQVTLSCSPISGHRSVSWYQQTPGQGLQFLFEYFSETQRNKGNFPGRFSGRQFSNSRSEMNVSTLELGDSALYLCASSLDLGANYGYTFGSGTRLTVV.

The chain carries TRBV6-5 and TRBJ2-7, with a weak D call TRBD1 (6 bases). In germline, CDR1 is MNHEY, CDR2 SVGAGI. This CDR3 comprises 15 residues. V lost 6 bases and J lost 1, with 16 bases in between. The chain's CDR3 is CASSLVTGRSYEQYF. As DNA, the CDR3 is TGTGCCAGCAGCCTAGTGACAGGAAGATCCTACGAGCAGTACTTC.

The chain has TRBV4-3 and TRBJ2-1; a possible D gene is TRBD2 (6 bases). In germline, CDR1 is LGHNA, CDR2 YSLEER. Trimming took off 0 bases at V and 9 bases at J, with 9 bases between the two ends. This CDR3 is 13 amino acids long. The CDR3 bases are TGCGCCAGCAGCCAAGATCTGGGGGGTGAGCAGTTCTTC. This translates into CASSQDLGGEQFF.

The genes are TRBV30 and TRBJ1-1, with 10 bases matching TRBD1. This CDR3 contains 12 residues. CDR1 GTSNPN and CDR2 SVGIG come from the germline V gene (reference sequence). The V and J ends lost 6 bases and 4 bases, in that order; junction bases with no gene match: 2. This CDR3 is CACDRGPTEAFF. The CDR3 DNA reads TGTGCCTGCGACAGGGGGCCCACTGAAGCTTTCTTT.

The chain is built from TRBV6-1 and TRBJ1-2; D possibly corresponds to TRBD1 (5 bases). Trimming took off 7 bases at V and 3 bases at J, with 12 bases between the two ends. This CDR3 comprises 13 residues. Germline V gene data show CDR1 as MNHNS and CDR2 as SASEGT. This CDR3 reads CASTQGLDYGYTF. The CDR3 nucleotides read TGTGCCAGCACCCAGGGTCTGGACTATGGCTACACCTTC.

V and J are TRBV11-2 and TRBJ1-2; TRBD1 agrees at 7 bases. Germline loops: CDR1 SGHAT, CDR2 FQNNGV. This CDR3 is 14 amino acids long. The trim removed 6 bases at V and 5 bases at J, leaving 9 bases unmatched. CDR3 sequence: CASREQGSGYGYTF. CDR3 DNA: TGTGCCAGCAGGGAACAGGGGAGTGGATATGGCTACACCTTC.

The CDR3 region has the DNA TGCGCCAGCAGCTTTGCGACTGCTAACTATGGCTACACCTTC. The encoded protein is CASSFATANYGYTF. The J gene is TRBJ1-2, the V gene TRBV5-1; D is undetermined. This CDR3 contains 14 residues. The germline V and J ends were trimmed by 2 bases and 0 bases, with 8 bases remaining between them. The germline gives CDR1 SGHRS, CDR2 YFSETQ.

The CDR3 protein is CASTSDSNYGYTF. The CDR3 bases are TGTGCCAGCACCTCCGACAGTAACTATGGCTACACCTTC. The rearrangement joins TRBV6-6 to TRBJ1-2; tentatively, D is TRBD1 (5 bases). The CDR3 extends over 13 amino acids. From germline, CDR1 is MNHNY and CDR2 SVGAGI (reference sequence). The V gene lost 7 bases and the J gene lost 1 base, with 10 bases spanning the gap.

The chain links TRBV7-9 to TRBJ1-4, with D tentatively TRBD1 (5 bases). V was trimmed by 5 bases and J by 4 bases, leaving 14 bases between them. The CDR3 consists of 15 residues. Germline V CDR1 and CDR2: SEHNR, FQNEAQ (reference sequence). CDR3 nucleotide sequence: TGTGCCAGCAGCGTATCAGGGTCCGGTAATGAAAAACTGTTTTTT. It translates to CASSVSGSGNEKLFF. Supplemented by reference TRBV7-9 and TRBJ1-4, the full variable domain reads DTGVSQNPRHKITKRGQNVTFRCDPISEHNRLYWYRQTLGQGPEFLTYFQNEAQLEKSRLLSDRFSAERPKGSFSTLEIQRTEQGDSAMYLCASSVSGSGNEKLFFGSGTQLSVL.

The chain couples TRBV11-2 to TRBJ2-5, with D possibly TRBD1 on 6 matching bases. Trimming took 4 bases from V and 4 from J, leaving 16 bases between them. The CDR3 is made up of 15 amino acids. Germline CDR1 SGHAT, CDR2 FQNNGV. CDR3 bases: TGTGCCAGCAGCTCGGGACAACGGTCAGGAGAGACCCAGTACTTC. Translation: CASSSGQRSGETQYF. The whole variable domain, filled in from reference TRBV11-2 and TRBJ2-5, reads EAGVAQSPRYKIIEKRQSVAFWCNPISGHATLYWYQQILGQGPKLLIQFQNNGVVDDSQLPKDRFSAERLKGVDSTLKIQPAKLEDSAVYLCASSSGQRSGETQYFGPGTRLLVL.

The chain has TRBV27 and TRBJ2-7; D is possibly TRBD1 (6 bases). Germline V gene lookup returns CDR1 MNHEY and CDR2 SMNVEV (reference sequence). The CDR3 is made up of 18 amino acids. V shed 4 bases and J shed 0 bases, with 22 bases lying between them. The DNA of the CDR3 is TGTGCCAGCAGTTCTGCTGAGGGGGTGAGGGCAAGCTCCTACGAGCAGTACTTC. Encoded protein: CASSSAEGVRASSYEQYF.

This chain joins TRBV18 and TRBJ1-1; 10 bases are shared with TRBD1. The V segment lost 5 bases and the J segment 11 bases; nucleotides outside the gene matches: 8. Germline-derived CDR1 and CDR2 are KGHSH and LQKENI. This CDR3 is 13 amino acids long. Here the CDR3 DNA reads TGTGCCAGCTCATCCTTAGACAGGGGGCGTGCTTTCTTT. Encoded protein: CASSSLDRGRAFF.

V and J are TRBV29-1 and TRBJ1-2, with 10 positions matching TRBD1. The CDR3 totals 15 residues. The trim removed 6 bases at V and 5 bases at J, leaving 12 bases unmatched. The germline V gene encodes CDR1 SQVTM and CDR2 ANQGSEA. The CDR3 here is CSVDGGDRGRYGYTF. For the CDR3, the DNA is TGCAGCGTCGACGGGGGGGACAGGGGACGATATGGCTACACCTTC.

This chain uses TRBV12-5 with TRBJ1-1, with D unresolved. The CDR3 has 15 amino acids. V lost 6 bases to trimming and J lost 3 bases, with 17 bases between them. The germline CDR1 and CDR2 sequences are LGHNT and FRNRAP. DNA for the CDR3: TGTGCTAGTGGCAGGCCCTACCGGTTGGACACTGAAGCTTTCTTT. This codes for CASGRPYRLDTEAFF. The variable domain in full, completed from reference TRBV12-5 and TRBJ1-1, reads DARVTQTPRHKVTEMGQEVTMRCQPILGHNTVFWYRQTMMQGLELLAYFRNRAPLDDSGMPKDRFSAEMPDATLATLKIQPSEPRDSAVYFCASGRPYRLDTEAFFGQGTRLTVV.

This clone was recorded once. The rearrangement links TRBV27 to TRBJ2-3, with 7 bases that match TRBD1. The length of the CDR3 is 13 residues. V lost 6 bases to trimming and J lost 5 bases; unmatched junction nucleotides: 5. CDR1 is MNHEY and CDR2 is SMNVEV in the germline V gene (reference sequence). The CDR3 spells CASSKGARDTQYF. The CDR3 nucleotides read TGTGCCAGCAGCAAGGGGGCTAGAGATACGCAGTATTTT.

The chain is built from TRBV7-2 and TRBJ1-5; tentatively, D is TRBD1 (6 bases). Germline V gene lookup returns CDR1 SGHTA and CDR2 FQGNSA. V was cut by 5 bases and J by 0 bases, with 8 bases left in between. The CDR3 contains 14 residues. CDR3 DNA sequence: TGTGCCAGCAGCGACAGGAATAGCAATCAGCCCCAGCATTTT. Protein sequence: CASSDRNSNQPQHF.

This chain connects TRBV30 to TRBJ1-5; weak D call: TRBD1 (5 bases). From germline, CDR1 is GTSNPN and CDR2 SVGIG (reference sequence). The ends were cut back, 3 bases at V and 2 bases at J, with 11 bases in the middle. This CDR3 contains 14 residues. The CDR3 here is CAWRETRGNQPQHF. CDR3 DNA: TGTGCCTGGAGGGAGACCAGGGGCAATCAGCCCCAGCATTTT.

The gene calls are TRBV7-9 and TRBJ2-2, with D unclear. Trimming shortened V by 5 bases and J by 6 bases, and 16 bases separated the two germline ends. Germline assignment: CDR1 SEHNR and CDR2 FQNEAQ (reference sequence). The CDR3 sequence is 15 residues long. CDR3: CASSPKSPSAGELFF. The DNA for the CDR3 is TGTGCCAGCAGCCCCAAGAGTCCAAGTGCCGGGGAGCTGTTTTTT.

The chain combines TRBV5-4 with TRBJ2-1, with 8 bases lining up with TRBD1. J gave up 2 bases and V 4 bases, and 2 bases lay outside the gene matches. Germline V gives CDR1 SGHNT, CDR2 YYREEE (reference sequence). CDR3 length equals 14 residues. In DNA form, the CDR3 reads TGTGCCAGCAGCCCGGACAGGGCCTACAATGAGCAGTTCTTC. This gives the protein CASSPDRAYNEQFF.

The chain links TRBV2 to TRBJ2-2, with a weak D call TRBD1 (7 bases). The germline CDR1 and CDR2 sequences are SNHLY and FYNNEI. This CDR3 has 14 amino acids. The CDR3 DNA reads TGTGCAGACAGGGCGGGGTTGAACACCGGGGAGCTGTTTTTT. Protein sequence: CADRAGLNTGELFF.

The V gene is TRBV5-6, the J gene TRBJ1-5, with D possibly matching TRBD1 (5 bases). CDR1 is SGHDT, CDR2 YYEEEE, per germline. The V end lost 4 bases, the J end lost 3 bases, and 8 bases lay between the germline ends. This CDR3 has 13 amino acids. DNA for the CDR3: TGTGCCAGCAGCAGACAGTTCAATCAGCCCCAGCATTTT. As protein: CASSRQFNQPQHF.

This clone was observed a single time. The rearrangement joins TRBV9 to TRBJ2-5; the match to TRBD2 covers 9 bases. CDR1 is SGDLS and CDR2 is YYNGEE in the germline V gene. The CDR3 runs to 15 residues. Trimming at V came to 1 base and at J to 2 bases, leaving 3 bases not matched to a gene. CDR3 nucleotide sequence: TGTGCCAGCAGCGTACTAGCGGGGAGGCAAGAGACCCAGTACTTC. As protein: CASSVLAGRQETQYF. The full variable domain, its missing parts supplied by reference TRBV9 and TRBJ2-5, is DSGVTQTPKHLITATGQRVTLRCSPRSGDLSVYWYQQSLDQGLQFLIQYYNGEERAKGNILERFSAQQFPDLHSELNLSSLELGDSALYFCASSVLAGRQETQYFGPGTRLLVL.

This chain connects TRBV7-9 to TRBJ2-2; tentative D call: TRBD1 (6 bases). CDR3 size: 16 residues. Per germline, CDR1 SEHNR and CDR2 FQNEAQ (reference sequence). V lost 2 bases to trimming and J lost 5 bases, with 15 bases between them. The CDR3 protein is CASSLLPGHITGELFF. The CDR3 DNA reads TGTGCCAGCAGCTTACTACCGGGACATATAACCGGGGAGCTGTTTTTT.

The chain couples TRBV27 to TRBJ1-6; D gene unclear. Germline CDR1 and CDR2: MNHEY and SMNVEV (reference sequence). V was trimmed by 7 bases and J by 6 bases, leaving 13 bases between them. The CDR3 extends over 14 amino acids. This CDR3 is CASTPYGFNSPLHF. Here the CDR3 DNA reads TGTGCCAGCACGCCGTACGGGTTTAATTCACCCCTCCACTTT.

CDR3 amino acids: CASSFGLAGNEQFF. DNA for the CDR3: TGTGCCAGCAGCTTCGGACTAGCGGGGAATGAGCAGTTCTTC. This chain connects TRBV11-2 to TRBJ2-1; 12 nucleotides line up with TRBD2. The trim removed 3 bases at V and 7 bases at J, leaving 1 base unmatched. CDR1 and CDR2 from the germline V gene are SGHAT and FQNNGV. The CDR3 spans 14 residues.

The chain uses TRBV11-2 and TRBJ2-7, with 8 positions matching TRBD1. V lost 5 bases and J lost 0; bases outside the gene matches: 6. This CDR3 region has 15 residues. Germline V CDR1 and CDR2: SGHAT, FQNNGV. CDR3 in amino acids: CASSPRQGNSYEQYF. The CDR3 DNA reads as TGTGCCAGCAGCCCGCGACAGGGGAACTCCTACGAGCAGTACTTC.

V is TRBV5-1 and J is TRBJ2-1, with TRBD2 matching 10 bases. The CDR3 length is 14 residues. V dropped 2 bases and J dropped 8; count of bases not matched to a gene: 4. Germline-derived CDR1 and CDR2 are SGHRS and YFSETQ. The CDR3: CASSLAGGRDEQFF. The CDR3 DNA sequence: TGCGCCAGCAGCTTAGCGGGGGGGAGGGATGAGCAGTTCTTC.

This chain uses TRBV19 with TRBJ1-4, with 8 positions matching TRBD1. V lost 8 bases, J lost 8 bases, and 10 bases stayed unmatched. Germline CDR1 and CDR2: LNHDA and SQIVND (reference sequence). CDR3 length: 14 amino acids. The CDR3 DNA reads as TGTGCCAGTCGTAAGACAGGGGACGGCGAAAAACTGTTTTTT. Translated, it gives CASRKTGDGEKLFF. The full variable domain, rest sourced from reference TRBV19 and TRBJ1-4, is DGGITQSPKYLFRKEGQNVTLSCEQNLNHDAMYWYRQDPGQGLRLIYYSQIVNDFQKGDIAEGYSVSREKKESFPLTVTSAQKNPTAFYLCASRKTGDGEKLFFGSGTQLSVL.

The J gene is TRBJ1-4, the V gene TRBV19; 9 bases fit TRBD1. V gave up 8 bases and J gave up 6 bases; unmatched junction bases: 4. Germline V gene lookup returns CDR1 LNHDA and CDR2 SQIVND (reference sequence). CDR3 size: 13 residues. CDR3 in DNA: TGTGCCAGTCAGACAGGGGGTGATGAAAAACTGTTTTTT. Translating it yields CASQTGGDEKLFF.